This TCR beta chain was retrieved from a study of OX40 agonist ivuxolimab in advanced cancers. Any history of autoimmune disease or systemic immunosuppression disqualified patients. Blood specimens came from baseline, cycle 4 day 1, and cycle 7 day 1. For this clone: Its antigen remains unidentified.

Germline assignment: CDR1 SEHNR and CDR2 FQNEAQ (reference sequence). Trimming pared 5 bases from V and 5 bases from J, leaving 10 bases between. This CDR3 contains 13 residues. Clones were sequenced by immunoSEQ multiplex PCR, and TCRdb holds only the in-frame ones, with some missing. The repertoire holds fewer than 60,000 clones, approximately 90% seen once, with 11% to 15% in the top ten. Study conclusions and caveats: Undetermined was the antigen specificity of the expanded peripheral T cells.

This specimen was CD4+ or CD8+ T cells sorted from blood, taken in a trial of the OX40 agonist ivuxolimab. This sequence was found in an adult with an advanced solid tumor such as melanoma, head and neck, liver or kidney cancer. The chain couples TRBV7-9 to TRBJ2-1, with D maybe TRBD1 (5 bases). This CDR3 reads CASSPQDNNEQFF. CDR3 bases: TGTGCCAGCAGCCCTCAGGACAACAATGAGCAGTTCTTC.